This passage covers 21 T cell receptor beta chains from one sample sequenced in a study of T cell clonotyping in hematopoietic cell transplantation. Sequenced by immunoSEQ multiplex PCR; TCRdb stores in-frame clones only, minus some. The table lists 60,000 to 75,000 clones, over 90% of them singletons. Specimen: peripheral blood mononuclear cells. All receptors derive from a man aged 45-65 years in good health. Some clones in this sample may be carry-over from other donors' samples.

The gene calls are TRBV7-2 and TRBJ2-5; no definite D call. The germline V and J ends were trimmed by 5 bases and 0 bases, with 7 bases remaining between them. The CDR3 runs 13 residues. CDR1 and CDR2 from the germline V gene are SGHTA and FQGNSA. In DNA, the CDR3 is TGTGCCAGCAGCCTCCCCTACCAAGAGACCCAGTACTTC. The encoded protein is CASSLPYQETQYF.

The chain employs TRBV7-2 and TRBJ2-1; TRBD2 is a possible D gene (5 bases). Germline values: CDR1 SGHTA, CDR2 FQGNSA. The CDR3 totals 13 residues. V lost 8 bases, J lost 5 bases, and 13 bases lay in between. The CDR3 loop is CASELIGDNEQFF. DNA for the CDR3: TGTGCCAGCGAGTTAATCGGGGACAATGAGCAGTTCTTC.

On this clone itself: One end of the junction is discordant with germline, which a read error may explain. The CDR3 DNA follows: TGTTGTTCCAATTATCGTGCCGGGTATAACGATGGCTACACCTTC. Its protein product is CCSNYRAGYNDGYTF. This rearrangement joins TRBV19 to TRBJ1-2, with unresolved D. Germline assignment: CDR1 LNHDA and CDR2 SQIVND (reference sequence). The CDR3 consists of 15 residues.

The chain is built from TRBV29-1 and TRBJ1-2; D possibly corresponds to TRBD1 (5 bases). The CDR3 covers 13 residues. The ends were cut back, 7 bases at V and 1 base at J, with 13 bases in the middle. In germline, CDR1 is SQVTM, CDR2 ANQGSEA. CDR3 in amino acids: CSARDSDNYGYTF. The DNA for the CDR3 is TGCAGCGCCCGGGACTCCGATAACTATGGCTACACCTTC.

This clone was recorded a few times. Other DNA sequences from this sample encode an identical CDR3 as well. The genes are TRBV6-1 and TRBJ1-1; D remains unclear. Looked up from germline, CDR1 is MNHNS and CDR2 is SASEGT. Trimming stripped 4 bases from V and 5 bases from J, with 8 bases between. The CDR3 is made up of 12 amino acids. This CDR3 is CASSVGGTEAFF. The DNA of the CDR3 is TGTGCCAGCAGTGTTGGAGGGACTGAAGCTTTCTTT.

This chain links TRBV23-1 with TRBJ2-7; D is unclear. TRBV23-1 is placed among ORFs of uncertain function. V lost 7 bases to trimming and J lost 3 bases, with 13 bases between them. The CDR3 has 13 residues. For the CDR3, the DNA is TGCGCCAGCACCCCCCGGCGGAGCTACGAGCAGTACTTC. Translation: CASTPRRSYEQYF.

The rearrangement links TRBV6-5 to TRBJ2-4; tentatively, D is TRBD1 or TRBD2 (5 bases each). Germline V gene data show CDR1 as MNHEY and CDR2 as SVGAGI. The V and J ends lost 0 bases and 5 bases respectively, with 5 bases between them. The CDR3 totals 13 residues. This CDR3 reads CASSYSGENIQYF. The CDR3, as DNA: TGTGCCAGCAGTTACTCGGGGGAAAACATTCAGTACTTC.

The chain employs TRBV30 and TRBJ2-2; no definite D call. Between the trimmed V and J ends, which lost 0 bases and 6 bases, there was a span of 5 bases. CDR3 size: 12 residues. Germline CDR1 is GTSNPN and CDR2 is SVGIG (reference sequence). The CDR3 loop reads CAWSVLSGELFF. The DNA for the CDR3 is TGTGCCTGGAGTGTACTTTCCGGGGAGCTGTTTTTT.

V usage is TRBV19 and J usage is TRBJ1-4; possible D gene TRBD1, 5 bases. The CDR3 totals 13 residues. V dropped 7 bases and J dropped 10 bases, with 16 bases sitting between them. The V gene's germline CDR1 is LNHDA and CDR2 SQIVND (reference sequence). The CDR3 sequence is CASTSAPGGKLFF. The CDR3 bases are TGTGCCAGTACCTCGGCCCCGGGGGGAAAACTGTTTTTT.

The chain uses TRBV28 and TRBJ2-7; 10 nucleotides match TRBD1. CDR1 and CDR2 from the germline V gene are MDHEN and SYDVKM. With 5 bases clipped from V and 3 bases from J, the junction kept 4 bases outside the gene matches. The CDR3 has 14 residues. DNA for the CDR3: TGTGCCAGCAGTAAAAGGGACAGGGGCTACGAGCAGTACTTC. Its translation is CASSKRDRGYEQYF.

The chain recombines TRBV5-1 with TRBJ2-7; D is perhaps TRBD1 (7 bases). Germline V lookup: CDR1 SGHRS, CDR2 YFSETQ. Trimming took 4 bases from V and 0 from J, leaving 20 bases between them. The CDR3 contains 17 residues. CDR3: CASSLRSGGTASYEQYF. In nucleotides, the CDR3 is TGCGCCAGCAGCCTTCGGTCTGGCGGGACAGCCTCCTACGAGCAGTACTTC.

The chain links TRBV5-1 to TRBJ2-5, with a possible D match to TRBD2 (6 bases). The length of the CDR3 is 15 residues. V lost 0 bases, J lost 5 bases, and 14 bases lay in between. Germline V lookup: CDR1 SGHRS, CDR2 YFSETQ. The CDR3 loop is CASSLGDAGGETQYF. The CDR3 DNA sequence: TGCGCCAGCAGCTTGGGAGACGCCGGAGGGGAGACCCAGTACTTC.

The chain recombines TRBV5-6 with TRBJ1-5, with D unclear. Trimming cost V 0 bases and J 6 bases, with 13 bases left between them. Germline CDR1 SGHDT, CDR2 YYEEEE. CDR3 length: 15 amino acids. The DNA of the CDR3 is TGTGCCAGCAGCTTGGCGTCAGGAGGTTTTCAGCCCCAGCATTTT. Amino acids: CASSLASGGFQPQHF.

V usage is TRBV19 and J usage is TRBJ1-2, with no clear D. The ends were cut back, 3 bases at V and 4 bases at J, with 18 bases in the middle. The germline V gene has CDR1 LNHDA and CDR2 SQIVND (reference sequence). CDR3 size: 16 residues. CDR3 protein: CASSIDTWYNSYGYTF. The CDR3 coding sequence is TGTGCCAGTAGTATTGATACCTGGTACAATAGCTATGGCTACACCTTC.

The V gene is TRBV12-1, the J gene TRBJ1-1. TRBV12-1 is marked as a pseudogene. The CDR3 spans 18 residues. The CDR3 nucleotides read TGTGCCAGCAGCTCATTTGGCCCCCGGGGGATTCGAATGTCCCAAGCTTTCTTT. Amino acid sequence: CASSSFGPRGIRMSQAFF.

The chain links TRBV2 to TRBJ2-2; possible D gene TRBD2, 5 bases. The germline V gene encodes CDR1 SNHLY and CDR2 FYNNEI. V was cut by 3 bases and J by 0 bases, with 8 bases left in between. The CDR3 has 15 amino acids. CDR3 in amino acids: CASSDSGTNTGELFF. For the CDR3, the DNA is TGTGCCAGCAGTGACTCCGGGACGAACACCGGGGAGCTGTTTTTT.

The gene calls are TRBV2 and TRBJ1-3; possible D gene TRBD1, 5 bases. Germline CDR1 is SNHLY and CDR2 is FYNNEI. This CDR3 comprises 13 residues. V was cut by 4 bases and J by 2 bases, with 6 bases left in between. The CDR3 DNA is TGTGCCAGCAGTGGGGGGACTGGAAACACCATATATTTT. It translates to CASSGGTGNTIYF.

The chain is built from TRBV2 and TRBJ1-2; TRBD1 might be the D (6 bases). The length of the CDR3 is 15 residues. The germline V gene encodes CDR1 SNHLY and CDR2 FYNNEI. Trimming stripped 6 bases from V and 3 bases from J, with 17 bases between. The chain's CDR3 is CASRYNRAGDYGYTF. Written as DNA, the CDR3 is TGTGCCAGCAGGTACAACAGGGCGGGGGACTATGGCTACACCTTC.

The rearrangement links TRBV28 to TRBJ2-7; 9 positions agree with TRBD1. J lost 5 bases, V lost 5 bases, and 10 bases had no gene match. The CDR3 consists of 15 residues. The germline V gene has CDR1 MDHEN and CDR2 SYDVKM. CDR3 sequence (DNA): TGTGCCAGCAGTCCCCCGACAGGGGGGTCCGACGAGCAGTACTTC. It specifies CASSPPTGGSDEQYF.

The CDR3 loop reads CAISESGGTQETQYF. As DNA, the CDR3 is TGTGCCATCAGTGAAAGCGGGGGCACACAAGAGACCCAGTACTTC. The V call is TRBV10-3, the J call TRBJ2-5, with 8 bases lining up with TRBD2. J was trimmed by 2 bases and V by 3 bases; bases with no gene match: 5. Per the germline V gene, CDR1 is ENHRY and CDR2 is SYGVKD. The CDR3 sequence is 15 residues long.

V and J are TRBV27 and TRBJ1-1, with D possibly TRBD1 on 6 matching bases. Between the trimmed V and J ends, which lost 5 bases and 1 base, there was a span of 8 bases. CDR3 length: 13 amino acids. CDR1 is MNHEY, CDR2 SMNVEV, per germline (reference sequence). CDR3 amino acids: CASSLQGNTEAFF. CDR3 bases: TGTGCCAGCAGTCTACAGGGGAACACTGAAGCTTTCTTT.